Sequencing of this T cell receptor beta chain was carried out in a study of Ad26.COV2.S vaccination and SARS-CoV-2 variants. This CDR3 comprises 13 residues. Trimming left V 5 bases short and J 9 bases short, with 13 bases between. Per the germline V gene, CDR1 is SGHAT and CDR2 is FQNNGV. Remarks on this clone: Its antigen is unknown.

The data were produced by immunoSEQ multiplex PCR, yet TCRdb's version contains in-frame clones alone and is incomplete. The table shows some 190,000 clones, with about 83% occurring only once. The study's findings and limits: Analyses that measured TCR breadth and depth may have underestimated total T cell responses. Spike-specific TCR breadth was greater after Ad26.COV2.S than placebo. Participants given vaccine showed non-spike TCR breadth similar to that of placebo recipients.

This sample comprised peripheral blood, obtained after recovery from COVID-19. The sequence was collected from a human donor who had recovered from COVID-19. The chain uses TRBV11-2 and TRBJ1-4; the D gene is possibly TRBD1 (5 bases). The CDR3, as DNA: TGTGCCAGCAGCCCACCGGGACTTCAAAAACTGTTTTTT. Translating gives CASSPPGLQKLFF.